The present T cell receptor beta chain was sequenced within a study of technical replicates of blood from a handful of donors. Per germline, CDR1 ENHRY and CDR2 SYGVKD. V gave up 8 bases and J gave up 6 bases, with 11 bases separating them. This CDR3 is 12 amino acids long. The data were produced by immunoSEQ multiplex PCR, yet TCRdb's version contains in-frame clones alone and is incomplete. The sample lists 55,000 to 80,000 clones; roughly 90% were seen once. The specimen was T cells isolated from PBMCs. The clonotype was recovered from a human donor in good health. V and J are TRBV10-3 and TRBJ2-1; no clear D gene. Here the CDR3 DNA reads TGTGCCATCTGGCAGGCCCCCAATGAGCAGTTCTTC. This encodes CAIWQAPNEQFF.